A single sample gave rise to the 3 T cell receptor beta chains below, sequenced in a study of blood T cell repertoires in COVID-19. Repertoires were generated with immunoSEQ multiplex PCR, while TCRdb's copy carries only in-frame clones and drops some. The sample holds roughly 150,000 clones, over 75% seen once. The source material was peripheral blood. The receptor set was obtained from a woman between 35 and 50 years old with acute or convalescent COVID-19.

The chain recombines TRBV2 with TRBJ2-5; no firm D call. CDR3 length: 11 amino acids. CDR1 SNHLY and CDR2 FYNNEI come from the germline V gene. V lost 3 bases and J lost 8, with 7 bases in between. DNA of the CDR3: TGTGCCAGCAGTGATGAGGTCACCCAGTACTTC. Protein product: CASSDEVTQYF.

V and J are TRBV10-3 and TRBJ2-7, with TRBD1 as a possible D gene (6 bases). Deletions cut 4 bases from V and 7 bases from J, with 17 bases between. Germline CDR1 and CDR2: ENHRY and SYGVKD. CDR3 length: 14 amino acids. Written as DNA, the CDR3 is TGTGCCATCAGTGGAAGTACAGGGTTGTGGGAGCAGTACTTC. The encoded protein is CAISGSTGLWEQYF.

The sample holds one count of this clone. The genes are TRBV9 and TRBJ2-7, with 10 bases matching TRBD2. After removal of 0 bases from V and 4 bases from J, the junction contained 4 bases not matched to a gene. The germline V gene encodes CDR1 SGDLS and CDR2 YYNGEE. The CDR3 contains 15 residues. The CDR3 spells CASSVASGGQYEQYF. Written as DNA, the CDR3 is TGTGCCAGCAGCGTAGCTAGCGGGGGACAGTACGAGCAGTACTTC. Supplemented by reference TRBV9 and TRBJ2-7, the full variable domain reads DSGVTQTPKHLITATGQRVTLRCSPRSGDLSVYWYQQSLDQGLQFLIQYYNGEERAKGNILERFSAQQFPDLHSELNLSSLELGDSALYFCASSVASGGQYEQYFGPGTRLTVT.